A selection of T cell receptor beta chains follows, all from one sample in a study of beta chain features in type 1 diabetes. The repertoire was sequenced with immunoSEQ multiplex PCR; TCRdb's copy has only in-frame clones and lacks some. Among about 360,000 clones listed, roughly an eighth were seen once. The source material was naive CD4+ T cells from blood. The receptors shown here come from a man younger than 35 in good health. Each CDR3 is given with its conserved first and last residue. A D gene is named only where the DNA matches it firmly. Size is stated for part of the rows, as once, few or many counts, or as a class when the clone is expanded.

clone size	V gene	D gene	J gene	CDR3 DNA	CDR3 protein
few	TRBV19	NA	TRBJ2-1	TGTGCCAGTAGTATATTCGCGGCCAGCTCCTACAATGAGCAGTTCTTC	CASSIFAASSYNEQFF
NA	TRBV11-2	NA	TRBJ2-3	TGTGCCAGCAGCCTCAACAGGGTGAAAGATACGCAGTATTTT	CASSLNRVKDTQYF
NA	TRBV7-9	TRBD1	TRBJ1-3	TGTGCCAGCAGCAACGGGGACAGGGGGTCTGACACCATATATTTT	CASSNGDRGSDTIYF
few	TRBV4-2	NA	TRBJ1-1	TGTGCCAGCAGCCAAGAAGGAGGGTCAGACACTGAAGCTTTCTTT	CASSQEGGSDTEAFF
few	TRBV7-2	NA	TRBJ2-5	TGTGCCAGCAGCTTAACACTAGCACAAGAGACCCAGTACTTC	CASSLTLAQETQYF
few	TRBV11-1	NA	TRBJ2-1	TGTGCCAGCAGCTTACCAGGCACCTCCCAAGGGCAGTTCTTC	CASSLPGTSQGQFF
NA	TRBV7-2	TRBD1	TRBJ2-7	TGTGCCATCGTATACACGGGACAGGGGTCCTACGAGCAGTACTTC	CAIVYTGQGSYEQYF
NA	TRBV28	NA	TRBJ1-1	TGTGCCAGCAGTTTAATCGGAGAGGAAGCTTTCTTT	CASSLIGEEAFF
NA	TRBV6-6	TRBD1	TRBJ2-6	TGTGCCAGCAGTTCAAACAGGGGGTTCGGGGCCAACGTCCTGACTTTC	CASSSNRGFGANVLTF
NA	TRBV7-9	NA	TRBJ2-7	TGTGCCAGCAGCCGGGAGCTCTTCGAGCAGTACTTC	CASSRELFEQYF
NA	TRBV30	NA	TRBJ1-1	TGTGCCTGGAGTGTAAACTCTAACACTGAAGCTTTCTTT	CAWSVNSNTEAFF
once	TRBV7-9	TRBD2	TRBJ2-5	TGTGCCAGCAGCCCATCGGGGGGGGGAGAGACCCAGTACTTC	CASSPSGGGETQYF
NA	TRBV18	TRBD2	TRBJ2-7	TGTGCCAGCTCACCGACTAGCGGGACTTACGAGCAGTACTTC	CASSPTSGTYEQYF
NA	TRBV9	NA	TRBJ2-2	TGTGCCAGCAGCGTAGAGGGGTCGAGCTCCCCAGGCGCCGGGGAGCTGTTTTTT	CASSVEGSSSPGAGELFF
NA	TRBV5-6	NA	TRBJ1-1	TGTGCCAGCAGTCAGAACACTGAAGCTTTCTTT	CASSQNTEAFF
NA	TRBV19	NA	TRBJ1-4	TGTGCCAGTGCCGTGGGGCAGGCCAATGAAAAACTGTTTTTT	CASAVGQANEKLFF
NA	TRBV5-1	NA	TRBJ1-1	TGCGCCAGCAGCTTGTCAGGGGATGTGAGTGAAGCTTTCTTT	CASSLSGDVSEAFF
NA	TRBV25-1	NA	TRBJ1-1	TGTGCCAGCAGTCCTAGACCCTTGGGGAACACTGAAGCTTTCTTT	CASSPRPLGNTEAFF
few	TRBV27	NA	TRBJ2-4	TGTGCCAGCAGTTTCGCGCTAGCCAAAAACATTCAGTACTTC	CASSFALAKNIQYF
NA	TRBV7-9	NA	TRBJ1-4	TGTGCCAGCAGCGCGGCCGCGGGCGGCGAAAAACTGTTTTTT	CASSAAAGGEKLFF
few	TRBV7-9	NA	TRBJ2-5	TGTGCCAGCAGCACAGGGAGTCAAGAGACCCAGTACTTC	CASSTGSQETQYF
few	TRBV7-8	TRBD1	TRBJ1-1	TGTGCCAGCAGCCCAGGGGGACAGGGGGCGCGAGGTGAAGCTTTCTTT	CASSPGGQGARGEAFF
NA	TRBV7-2	TRBD1	TRBJ1-5	TGTGCCAGTAGACAGGGTAACCAGCCCCAGCATTTT	CASRQGNQPQHF
few	TRBV9	TRBD2	TRBJ2-5	TGTGCCAGCAGCGCGAGGGTGGCGGGAGCGTCTCCGACCCAGTACTTC	CASSARVAGASPTQYF
NA	TRBV7-2	NA	TRBJ2-3	TGTGCCAGCAGCCGACGACGCTCCGGGACACATACAGATACGCAGTATTTT	CASSRRRSGTHTDTQYF
many	TRBV25-1	NA	TRBJ2-1	TGTGCCAGCAGCAGGGATGAGCAGTTCTTC	CASSRDEQFF
few	TRBV19	TRBD2	TRBJ2-1	TGTGCCAGTAGTCGACTAGCGGGAGAATTATATGAGCAGTTCTTC	CASSRLAGELYEQFF
few	TRBV10-3	NA	TRBJ2-3	TGTGCCATCAGTGAGTCGTACAGACGGGGGGCTAGCACAGATACGCAGTATTTT	CAISESYRRGASTDTQYF
NA	TRBV4-2	NA	TRBJ1-4	TGTGCCAGCAGCTTACACGGAACAGGGAGGGCGGAAAAACTGTTTTTT	CASSLHGTGRAEKLFF
few	TRBV7-2	NA	TRBJ1-2	TGTGCCAGCAGCTCAGTCCGGGGGGGTGGCTATGGCTACACCTTC	CASSSVRGGGYGYTF
few	TRBV7-9	NA	TRBJ1-5	TGTGCCAGCACCAACGGGACAAGCAGCAATCAGCCCCAGCATTTT	CASTNGTSSNQPQHF
NA	TRBV9	NA	TRBJ1-2	TGTGCCAGCAGCCCCCAGGTAGAGGGAGGTAATGGCTACACCTTC	CASSPQVEGGNGYTF
few	TRBV7-2	TRBD2	TRBJ2-7	TGTGCCAGCAGCTTAGTCCTAGCGGGAGGCGAGCAGTACTTC	CASSLVLAGGEQYF
few	TRBV10-3	TRBD1	TRBJ2-7	TGTGCCATCAGTGAGTCGGGTCTGGGACAGGGGGGTCAAAACTACGAGCAGTACTTC	CAISESGLGQGGQNYEQYF
few	TRBV7-2	TRBD1	TRBJ1-5	TGTGCCAGCAGCTTGGGACAGGGCCCCCAGCCCCAGCATTTT	CASSLGQGPQPQHF
NA	TRBV2	NA	TRBJ2-3	TGTGCCAGCAGTGAGAGGGGGGGGAGCACAGATACGCAGTATTTT	CASSERGGSTDTQYF
many	TRBV29-1	NA	TRBJ2-5	TGCAGCCCGTGGCTTGGAGAGACCCAGTACTTC	CSPWLGETQYF
NA	TRBV15	TRBD1	TRBJ2-4	TGTGCCACCAGCAGGGGACAGGGGGCATTTCTAAACATTCAGTACTTC	CATSRGQGAFLNIQYF
few	TRBV11-2	NA	TRBJ1-1	TGTGCCAGCAGAAAGGAGGAGGGAAACACTGAAGCTTTCTTT	CASRKEEGNTEAFF
few	TRBV13	NA	TRBJ2-1	TGTGCCAGCAGGGGCTGGAATGAGCAGTTCTTC	CASRGWNEQFF
NA	TRBV9	TRBD2	TRBJ2-1	TGTGCCAGCAGCGTAGGGTCTAGCGGGAGTCACAATGAGCAGTTCTTC	CASSVGSSGSHNEQFF
few	TRBV6-6	NA	TRBJ2-6	TGTGCCAGCAGTTGGGCGGGCTCTGGGGCCAACGTCCTGACTTTC	CASSWAGSGANVLTF
NA	TRBV4-1	NA	TRBJ1-4	TGCGCCAGCAGCCAAGAGAGTCTAGCCGTAGGAAAACTGTTTTTT	CASSQESLAVGKLFF
few	TRBV7-2	TRBD2	TRBJ2-1	TGTGCCAGCAGCTTAAGCGGGGGTGTCTACAATGAGCAGTTCTTC	CASSLSGGVYNEQFF
NA	TRBV11-2	TRBD2	TRBJ2-2	TGTGCCAGCAGCCCGAGAGGGACTAGTGGAACCGGGGAGCTGTTTTTT	CASSPRGTSGTGELFF
few	TRBV30	NA	TRBJ1-5	TGTGCCTGGAGCCAAGCTAGCAATCAGCCCCAGCATTTT	CAWSQASNQPQHF
NA	TRBV7-3	TRBD2	TRBJ2-5	TGTGCCAGCAGCCAATCCGGGACTAGCCCAGAGACCCAGTACTTC	CASSQSGTSPETQYF
few	TRBV4-3	NA	TRBJ2-1	TGCGCCAGCAGCCAAGAGGGGGGAGGCAACTACAATGAGCAGTTCTTC	CASSQEGGGNYNEQFF
few	TRBV29-1	TRBD1	TRBJ2-7	TGCAGCGTTGAGAGGACAGGGTACGAGCAGTACTTC	CSVERTGYEQYF
NA	TRBV5-1	NA	TRBJ2-1	TGCGCCAGCAGCGGGGCTATGCTCTACAATGAGCAGTTCTTC	CASSGAMLYNEQFF